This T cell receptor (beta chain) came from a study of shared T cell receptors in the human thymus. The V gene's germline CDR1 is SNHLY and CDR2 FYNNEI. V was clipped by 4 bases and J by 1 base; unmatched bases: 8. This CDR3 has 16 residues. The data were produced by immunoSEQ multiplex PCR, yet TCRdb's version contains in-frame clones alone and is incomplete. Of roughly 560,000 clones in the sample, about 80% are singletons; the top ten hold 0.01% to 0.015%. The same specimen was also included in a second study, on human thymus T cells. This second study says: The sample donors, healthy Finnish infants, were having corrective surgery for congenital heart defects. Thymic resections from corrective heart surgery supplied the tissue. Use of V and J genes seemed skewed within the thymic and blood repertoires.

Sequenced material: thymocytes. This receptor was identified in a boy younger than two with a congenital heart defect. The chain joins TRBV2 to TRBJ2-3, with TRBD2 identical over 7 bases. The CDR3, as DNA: TGTGCCAGCAGTGGGCCACTAGCGAAGGGCACAGATACGCAGTATTTT. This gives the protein CASSGPLAKGTDTQYF.